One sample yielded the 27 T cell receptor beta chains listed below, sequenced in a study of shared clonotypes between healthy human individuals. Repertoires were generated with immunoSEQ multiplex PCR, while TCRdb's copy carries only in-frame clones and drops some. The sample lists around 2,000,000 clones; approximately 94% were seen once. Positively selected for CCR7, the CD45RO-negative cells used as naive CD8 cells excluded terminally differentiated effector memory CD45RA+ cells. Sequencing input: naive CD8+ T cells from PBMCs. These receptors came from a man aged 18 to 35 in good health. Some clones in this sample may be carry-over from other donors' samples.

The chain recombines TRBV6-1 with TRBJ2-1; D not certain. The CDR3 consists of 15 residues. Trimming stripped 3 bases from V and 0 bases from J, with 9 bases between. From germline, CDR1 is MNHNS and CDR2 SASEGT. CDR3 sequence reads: CASSEIRSSYNEQFF. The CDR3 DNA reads TGTGCCAGCAGTGAGATCCGGAGCTCCTACAATGAGCAGTTCTTC.

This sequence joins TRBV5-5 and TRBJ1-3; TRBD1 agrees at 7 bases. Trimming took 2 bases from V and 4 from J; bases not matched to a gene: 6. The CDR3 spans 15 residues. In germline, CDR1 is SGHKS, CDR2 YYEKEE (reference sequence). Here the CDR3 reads CASSFDRARGNTIYF. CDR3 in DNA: TGTGCCAGCAGCTTCGACAGGGCGCGGGGAAACACCATATATTTT.

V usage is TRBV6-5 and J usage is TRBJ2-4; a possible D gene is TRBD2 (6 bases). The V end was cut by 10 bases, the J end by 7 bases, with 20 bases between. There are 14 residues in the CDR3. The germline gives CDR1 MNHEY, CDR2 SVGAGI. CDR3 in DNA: TGTGCCACCCGGCGGGGCGTAAGGGCCAACATTCAGTACTTC. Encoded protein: CATRRGVRANIQYF.

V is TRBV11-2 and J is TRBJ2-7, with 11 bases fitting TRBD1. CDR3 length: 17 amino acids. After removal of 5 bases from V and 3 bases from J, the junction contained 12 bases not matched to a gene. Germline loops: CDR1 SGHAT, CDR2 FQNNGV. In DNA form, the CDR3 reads TGTGCCAGCAGCCCCCTCCCCCACGGGACAGGGGGCTACGAGCAGTACTTC. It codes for CASSPLPHGTGGYEQYF.

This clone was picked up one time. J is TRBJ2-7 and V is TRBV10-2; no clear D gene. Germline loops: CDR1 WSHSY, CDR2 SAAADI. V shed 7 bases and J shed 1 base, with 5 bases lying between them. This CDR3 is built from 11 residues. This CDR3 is CASMGSYEQYF. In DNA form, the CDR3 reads TGCGCCAGCATGGGGTCCTACGAGCAGTACTTC.

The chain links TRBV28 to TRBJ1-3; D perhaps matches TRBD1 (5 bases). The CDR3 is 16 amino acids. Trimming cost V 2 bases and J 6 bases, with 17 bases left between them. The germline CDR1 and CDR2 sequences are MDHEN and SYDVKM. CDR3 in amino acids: CASSLRQGLVKNTIYF. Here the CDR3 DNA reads TGTGCCAGCAGTTTAAGGCAGGGCTTGGTTAAAAACACCATATATTTT.

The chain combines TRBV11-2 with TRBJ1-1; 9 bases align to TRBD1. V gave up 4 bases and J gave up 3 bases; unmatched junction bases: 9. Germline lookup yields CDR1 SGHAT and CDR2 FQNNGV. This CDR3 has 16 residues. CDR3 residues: CASSSRDREEDTEAFF. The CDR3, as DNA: TGTGCCAGCAGCTCTCGGGACAGGGAAGAAGACACTGAAGCTTTCTTT. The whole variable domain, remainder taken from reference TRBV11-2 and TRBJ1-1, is EAGVAQSPRYKIIEKRQSVAFWCNPISGHATLYWYQQILGQGPKLLIQFQNNGVVDDSQLPKDRFSAERLKGVDSTLKIQPAKLEDSAVYLCASSSRDREEDTEAFFGQGTRLTVV.

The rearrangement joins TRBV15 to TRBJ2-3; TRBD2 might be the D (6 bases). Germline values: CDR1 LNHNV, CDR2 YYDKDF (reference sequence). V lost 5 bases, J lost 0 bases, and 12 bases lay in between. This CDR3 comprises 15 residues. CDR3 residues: CATSLGGPSTDTQYF. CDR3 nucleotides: TGTGCCACCAGCCTGGGGGGTCCTAGCACAGATACGCAGTATTTT.

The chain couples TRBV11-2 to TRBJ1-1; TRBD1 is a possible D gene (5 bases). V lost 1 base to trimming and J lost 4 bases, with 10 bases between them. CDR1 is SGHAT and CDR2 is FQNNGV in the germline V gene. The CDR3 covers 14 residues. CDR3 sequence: CASSLVWGGTEAFF. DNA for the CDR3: TGTGCCAGCAGCTTAGTGTGGGGGGGCACTGAAGCTTTCTTT.

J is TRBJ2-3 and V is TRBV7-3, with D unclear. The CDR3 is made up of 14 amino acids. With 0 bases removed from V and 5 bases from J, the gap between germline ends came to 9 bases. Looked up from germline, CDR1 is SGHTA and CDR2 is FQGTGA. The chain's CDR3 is CASSLTTLEDTQYF. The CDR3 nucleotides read TGTGCCAGCAGCTTAACGACTCTTGAAGATACGCAGTATTTT.

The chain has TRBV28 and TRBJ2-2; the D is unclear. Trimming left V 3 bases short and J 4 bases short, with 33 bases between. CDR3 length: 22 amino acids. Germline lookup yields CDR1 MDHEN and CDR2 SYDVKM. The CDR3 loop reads CASSFPKPRTGSFGIGTGELFF. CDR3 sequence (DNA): TGTGCCAGCAGTTTCCCCAAGCCGCGGACGGGCAGTTTCGGAATTGGCACCGGGGAGCTGTTTTTT.

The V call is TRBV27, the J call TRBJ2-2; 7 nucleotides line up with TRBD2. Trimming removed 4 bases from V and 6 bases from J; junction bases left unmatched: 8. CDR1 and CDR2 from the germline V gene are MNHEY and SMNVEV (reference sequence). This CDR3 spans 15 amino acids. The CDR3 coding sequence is TGTGCCAGCAGTTGGGCGGGAGCCCGGCCCGGGGAGCTGTTTTTT. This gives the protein CASSWAGARPGELFF.

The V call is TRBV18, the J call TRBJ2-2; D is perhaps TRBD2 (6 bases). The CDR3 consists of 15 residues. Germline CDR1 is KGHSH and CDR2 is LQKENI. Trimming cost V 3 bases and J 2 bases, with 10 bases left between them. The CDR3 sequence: CASSPERVNTGELFF. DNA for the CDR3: TGTGCCAGCTCACCGGAGCGGGTCAACACCGGGGAGCTGTTTTTT.

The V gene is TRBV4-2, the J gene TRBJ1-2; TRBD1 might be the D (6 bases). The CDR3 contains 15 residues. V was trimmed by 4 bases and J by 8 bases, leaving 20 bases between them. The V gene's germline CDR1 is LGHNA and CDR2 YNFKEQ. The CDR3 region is CASSLVFDRSTGYTF. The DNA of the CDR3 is TGTGCCAGCAGCCTGGTATTCGACAGGTCAACAGGCTACACCTTC.

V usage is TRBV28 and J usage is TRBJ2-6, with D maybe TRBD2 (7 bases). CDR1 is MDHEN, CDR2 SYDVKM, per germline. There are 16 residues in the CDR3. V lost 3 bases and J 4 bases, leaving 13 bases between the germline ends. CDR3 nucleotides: TGTGCCAGCAGTTTCCACGGGGGGCGAGGGGCCAACGTCCTGACTTTC. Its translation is CASSFHGGRGANVLTF.

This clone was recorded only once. CDR3 loop: CASSIGPASQPQHF. CDR3 coding DNA: TGTGCCAGTAGTATAGGTCCAGCGAGTCAGCCCCAGCATTTT. The chain employs TRBV19 and TRBJ1-5; D is unresolved. The CDR3 sequence is 14 residues long. Germline lookup yields CDR1 LNHDA and CDR2 SQIVND (reference sequence). V was clipped by 1 base and J by 6 bases, with 10 bases between them.

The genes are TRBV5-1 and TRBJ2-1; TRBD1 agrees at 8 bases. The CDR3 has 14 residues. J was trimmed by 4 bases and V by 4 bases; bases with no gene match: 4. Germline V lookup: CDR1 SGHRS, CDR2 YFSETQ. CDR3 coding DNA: TGCGCCAGCAGCCTTTGGGACAGGTACAATGAGCAGTTCTTC. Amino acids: CASSLWDRYNEQFF.

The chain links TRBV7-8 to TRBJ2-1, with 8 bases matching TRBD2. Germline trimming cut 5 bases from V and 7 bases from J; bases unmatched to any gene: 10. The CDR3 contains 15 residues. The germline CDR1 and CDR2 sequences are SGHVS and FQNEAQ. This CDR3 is CASSGTGLDLNEQFF. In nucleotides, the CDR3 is TGTGCCAGCAGCGGAACGGGACTAGATTTAAATGAGCAGTTCTTC.

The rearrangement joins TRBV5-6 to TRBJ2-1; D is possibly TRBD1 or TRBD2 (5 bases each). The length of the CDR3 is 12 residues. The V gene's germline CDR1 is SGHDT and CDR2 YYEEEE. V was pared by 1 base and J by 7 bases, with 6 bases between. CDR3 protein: CASSLWGNEQFF. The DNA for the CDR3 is TGTGCCAGCAGCTTGTGGGGGAATGAGCAGTTCTTC.

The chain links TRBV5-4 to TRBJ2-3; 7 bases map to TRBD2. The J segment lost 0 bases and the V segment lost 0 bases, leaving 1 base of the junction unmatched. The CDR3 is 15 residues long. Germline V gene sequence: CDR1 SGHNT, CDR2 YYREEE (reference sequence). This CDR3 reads CASSLEAGSTDTQYF. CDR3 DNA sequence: TGTGCCAGCAGCTTGGAAGCGGGGAGCACAGATACGCAGTATTTT.

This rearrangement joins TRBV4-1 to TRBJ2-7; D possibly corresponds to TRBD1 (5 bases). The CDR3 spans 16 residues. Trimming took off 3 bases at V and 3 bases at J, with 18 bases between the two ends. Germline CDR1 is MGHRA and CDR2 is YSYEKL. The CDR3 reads CASSQDGRQSHYEQYF. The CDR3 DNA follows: TGCGCCAGCAGCCAGGATGGTAGACAGAGCCACTACGAGCAGTACTTC.

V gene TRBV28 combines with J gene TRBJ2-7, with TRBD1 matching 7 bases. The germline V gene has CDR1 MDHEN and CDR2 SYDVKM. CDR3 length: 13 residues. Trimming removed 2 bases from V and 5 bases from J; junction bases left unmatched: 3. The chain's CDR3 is CASSLTGVNEQYF. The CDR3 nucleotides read TGTGCCAGCAGTTTAACAGGGGTGAACGAGCAGTACTTC. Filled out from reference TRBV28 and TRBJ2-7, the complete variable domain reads DVKVTQSSRYLVKRTGEKVFLECVQDMDHENMFWYRQDPGLGLRLIYFSYDVKMKEKGDIPEGYSVSREKKERFSLILESASTNQTSMYLCASSLTGVNEQYFGPGTRLTVT.

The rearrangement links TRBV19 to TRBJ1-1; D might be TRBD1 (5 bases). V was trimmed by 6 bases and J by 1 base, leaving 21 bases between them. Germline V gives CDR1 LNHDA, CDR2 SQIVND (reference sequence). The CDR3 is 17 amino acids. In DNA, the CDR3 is TGTGCCAGTAGCAAGCCCGGGGCGGGGGTACCGAACACTGAAGCTTTCTTT. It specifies CASSKPGAGVPNTEAFF.

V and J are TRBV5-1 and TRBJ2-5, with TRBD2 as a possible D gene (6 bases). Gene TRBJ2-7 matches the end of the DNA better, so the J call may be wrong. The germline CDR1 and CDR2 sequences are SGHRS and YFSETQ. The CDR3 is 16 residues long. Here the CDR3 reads CASTSGTPPRTYEQYF. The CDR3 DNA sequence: TGCGCCAGCACATCAGGGACTCCTCCAAGAACCTACGAGCAGTACTTC.

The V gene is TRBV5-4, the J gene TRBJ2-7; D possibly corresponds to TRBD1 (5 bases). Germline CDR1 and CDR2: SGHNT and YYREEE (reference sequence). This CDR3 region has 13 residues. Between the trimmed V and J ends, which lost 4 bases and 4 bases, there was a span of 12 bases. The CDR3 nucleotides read TGTGCCAGCAGCGCCGGGCAGGGTTACGAGCAGTACTTC. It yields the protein CASSAGQGYEQYF.

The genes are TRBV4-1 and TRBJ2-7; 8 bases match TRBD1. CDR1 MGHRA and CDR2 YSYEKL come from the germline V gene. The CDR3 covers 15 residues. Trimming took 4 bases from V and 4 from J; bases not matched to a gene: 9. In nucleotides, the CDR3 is TGCGCCAGCAGCCCGTCGACAGGGGCTTTATACGAGCAGTACTTC. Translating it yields CASSPSTGALYEQYF.

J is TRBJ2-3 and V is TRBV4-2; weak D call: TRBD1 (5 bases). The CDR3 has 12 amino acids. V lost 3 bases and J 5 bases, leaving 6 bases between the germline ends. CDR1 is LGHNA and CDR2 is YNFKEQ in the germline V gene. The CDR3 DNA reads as TGTGCCAGCAGCCATAGGGGAGATACGCAGTATTTT. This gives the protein CASSHRGDTQYF.